This T cell receptor (beta chain) was obtained from a study of blood T cell repertoires in COVID-19. The method was immunoSEQ multiplex PCR; TCRdb's version includes in-frame clones alone and lacks a portion of them. The profile covers 390,000 or so clones, with 90% appearing a single time and 6.5% taken by the ten largest. Trimming shortened V by 4 bases and J by 0 bases, and 10 bases separated the two germline ends. Germline V gives CDR1 LGHNA, CDR2 YNFKEQ. The CDR3 runs 14 residues. The origin of this receptor is a man younger than 35 with active or convalescent COVID-19. The J gene is TRBJ2-7, the V gene TRBV4-2; TRBD1 might be the D (5 bases). The sample consisted of peripheral blood. The chain's CDR3 is CASSRRDPSYEQYF. For the CDR3, the DNA is TGTGCCAGCAGCCGCAGGGATCCCTCCTACGAGCAGTACTTC.